This entry lists 3 T cell receptor beta chains sequenced from one sample in a study of glioma-infiltrating T cells after dendritic cell vaccination listed by TCRdb under 2016. The library was produced with the immunoSEQ multiplex PCR assay. TCRdb retrieved this table from immuneACCESS and kept in-frame rearrangements only. Not all clones are present; in checked studies, unresolved V genes account for under half, and no reason is known for the remainder. The sample contains tens of thousands of clones, roughly 85% of them found a single time. The leading ten clones occupy roughly 11% of the sample. The material was blood, obtained before dendritic cell vaccination. Receptors originate from a human donor with glioblastoma.

The chain has TRBV4-3 and TRBJ2-7, with D tentatively TRBD1 (6 bases). This CDR3 is 16 amino acids long. Germline CDR1 and CDR2: LGHNA and YSLEER. V was pared by 1 base and J by 4 bases, with 17 bases between. In DNA form, the CDR3 reads TGCGCCAGCAGCCAAGTATGGGGGCCAGCGGAGTACGAGCAGTACTTC. This codes for CASSQVWGPAEYEQYF.

The rearrangement joins TRBV15 to TRBJ2-3; D remains unclear. Germline CDR1 and CDR2: LNHNV and YYDKDF (reference sequence). This CDR3 spans 12 amino acids. V was shortened by 4 bases and J by 5 bases, with 7 bases between the two germline ends. The DNA of the CDR3 is TGTGCCACCAGCACGAGAGGAGATACGCAGTATTTT. It encodes CATSTRGDTQYF.

The chain couples TRBV14 to TRBJ2-1; D perhaps matches TRBD1 (5 bases). Trimming took 1 base from V and 4 from J, leaving 14 bases between them. The CDR3 length is 16 residues. The germline CDR1 and CDR2 sequences are SGHDN and FVKESK. The CDR3 DNA is TGTGCCAGCAGCCAAGTCCGGACATCAAATTACAATGAGCAGTTCTTC. It yields the protein CASSQVRTSNYNEQFF.